This TCR beta chain was recovered during a study of graft-versus-host responses after intestinal transplantation. Across the whole study: Induction using anti-thymocyte globulin, followed by tacrolimus and steroids for 2 to 4 years, was given to all recipients. Whole-study results and caveats: GvH clones occurred in recipient marrow; some first appeared in ileum or blood.

With respect to this clone: Its antigen is not known.

This table comes from immunoSEQ multiplex PCR, and its TCRdb copy is limited to in-frame clones, with some not included. The data show thousands of clones, around 74% seen once. Both intraepithelial and lamina propria lymphocytes were released by processing graft tissue. Germline CDR1 LNHNV, CDR2 YYDKDF (reference sequence). The germline V and J ends were trimmed by 1 base and 4 bases, with 8 bases remaining between them. This CDR3 has 14 residues. V is TRBV15 and J is TRBJ1-3; unclear D gene. The sample was ileum tissue, taken 494 days after intestinal transplant. This sequence was found in a human patient who received an intestinal transplant, so some T cells may come from the graft donor. CDR3 residues: CATSRVDTGNTIYF. CDR3 nucleotide sequence: TGTGCCACCAGCAGAGTTGACACCGGAAACACCATATATTTT. The entire variable domain, with the rest obtained from reference TRBV15 and TRBJ1-3, is as follows: DAMVIQNPRYQVTQFGKPVTLSCSQTLNHNVMYWYQQKSSQAPKLLFHYYDKDFNNEADTPDNFQSRRPNTSFCFLDIRSPGLGDTAMYLCATSRVDTGNTIYFGEGSWLTVV.